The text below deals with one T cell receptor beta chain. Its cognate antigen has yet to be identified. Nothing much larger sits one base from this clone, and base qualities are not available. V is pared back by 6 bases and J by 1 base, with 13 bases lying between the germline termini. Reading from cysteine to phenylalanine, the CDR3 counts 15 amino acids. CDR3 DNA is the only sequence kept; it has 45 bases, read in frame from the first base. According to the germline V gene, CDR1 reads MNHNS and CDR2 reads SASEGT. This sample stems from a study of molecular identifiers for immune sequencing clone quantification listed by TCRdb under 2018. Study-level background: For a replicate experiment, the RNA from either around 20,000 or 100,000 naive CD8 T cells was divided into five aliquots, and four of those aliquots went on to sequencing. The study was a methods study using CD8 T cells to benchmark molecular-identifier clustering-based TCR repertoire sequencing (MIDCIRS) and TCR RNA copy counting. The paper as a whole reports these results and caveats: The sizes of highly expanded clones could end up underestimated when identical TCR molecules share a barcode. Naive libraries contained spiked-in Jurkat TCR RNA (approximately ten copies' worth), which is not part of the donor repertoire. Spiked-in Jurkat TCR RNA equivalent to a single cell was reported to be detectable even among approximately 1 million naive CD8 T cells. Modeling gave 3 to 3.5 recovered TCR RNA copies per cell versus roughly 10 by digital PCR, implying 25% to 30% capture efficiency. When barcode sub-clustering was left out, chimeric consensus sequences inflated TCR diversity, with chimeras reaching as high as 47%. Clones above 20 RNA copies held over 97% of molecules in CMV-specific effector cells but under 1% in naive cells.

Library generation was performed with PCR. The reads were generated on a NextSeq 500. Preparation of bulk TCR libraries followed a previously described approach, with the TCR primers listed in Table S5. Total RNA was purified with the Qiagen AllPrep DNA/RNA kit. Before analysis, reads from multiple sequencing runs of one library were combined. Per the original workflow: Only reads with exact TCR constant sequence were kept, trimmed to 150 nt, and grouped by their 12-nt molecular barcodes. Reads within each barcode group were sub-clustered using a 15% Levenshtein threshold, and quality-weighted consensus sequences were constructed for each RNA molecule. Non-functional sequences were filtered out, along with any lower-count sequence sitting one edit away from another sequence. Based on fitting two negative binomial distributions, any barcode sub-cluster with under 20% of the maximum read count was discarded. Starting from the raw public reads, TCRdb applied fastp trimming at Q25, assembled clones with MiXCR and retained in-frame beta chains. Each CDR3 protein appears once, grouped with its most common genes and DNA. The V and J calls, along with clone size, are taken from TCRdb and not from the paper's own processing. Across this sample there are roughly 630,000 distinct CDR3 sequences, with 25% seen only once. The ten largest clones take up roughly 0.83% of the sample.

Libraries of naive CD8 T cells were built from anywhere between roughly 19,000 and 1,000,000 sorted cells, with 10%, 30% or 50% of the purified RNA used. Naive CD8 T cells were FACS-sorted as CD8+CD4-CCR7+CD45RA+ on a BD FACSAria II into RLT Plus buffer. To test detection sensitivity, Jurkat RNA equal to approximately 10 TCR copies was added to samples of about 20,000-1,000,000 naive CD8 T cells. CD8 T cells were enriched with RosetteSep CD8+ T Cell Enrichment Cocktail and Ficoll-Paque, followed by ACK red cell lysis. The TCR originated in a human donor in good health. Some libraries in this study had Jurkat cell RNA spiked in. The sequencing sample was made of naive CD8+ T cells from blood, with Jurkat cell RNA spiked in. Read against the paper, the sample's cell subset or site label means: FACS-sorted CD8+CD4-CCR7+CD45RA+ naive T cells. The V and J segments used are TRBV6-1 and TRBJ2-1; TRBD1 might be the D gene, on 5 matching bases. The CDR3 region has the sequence CASSPQAGSYNEQFF. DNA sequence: TGTGCCAGCAGCCCACAGGCAGGGTCCTACAATGAGCAGTTCTTC.